This T cell receptor (beta chain) was sequenced in a study of CD8 T cells in ankylosing spondylitis. Study-wide points: Several highly homologous variants made up a TCR beta motif, and this motif appeared characteristic of ankylosing spondylitis blood. Past research had described some motif variants in reactive arthritis synovial fluid and blood. Disease-associated clonotypes exhibited CD8+ identity and were relatively infrequent in peripheral blood.

The CDR3 runs to 13 residues. Trimming took 10 bases from V and 3 from J; bases not matched to a gene: 7. From germline, CDR1 is SGHTA and CDR2 FQGNSA. This clonotype was seen ten or more times. Its antigen is currently unknown. Quantitative 5'-RACE with molecular barcodes generated TCR beta libraries. TCRdb passed the 5' RACE reads through MiXCR, listing each CDR3 protein once. The sample shows some 130,000 distinct CDR3 sequences, more than 5.5% of them seen only once. The clonotype was recovered from a female donor with ankylosing spondylitis or in good health (not recorded which). Material for sequencing was blood, either unsorted or a sorted T cell fraction (not recorded which). V usage is TRBV7-2 and J usage is TRBJ2-7, with TRBD1 matching 9 bases. CDR3 amino acids: CATSRDRDYEQYF. CDR3 nucleotide sequence: TGTGCCACGTCCCGGGACAGGGACTACGAGCAGTACTTC.